A single sample gave rise to the 28 T cell receptor beta chains below, sequenced in a study. TCRdb fed the RT-PCR reads into MiXCR, producing one record per CDR3 protein. Here the sample spans about 680,000 distinct CDR3 sequences, approximately 15% being singletons. Sample: memory CD4+ T cells from blood. The receptors originated from a female donor in good health, serving as a healthy control.

This rearrangement joins TRBV20-1 to TRBJ1-4, with D possibly matching TRBD1 (5 bases). This CDR3 has 17 residues. Germline CDR1 is DFQATT and CDR2 is SNEGSKA (reference sequence). V lost 1 base to trimming and J lost 4 bases, with 19 bases between them. DNA of the CDR3: TGCAGTGCTAGAGCTTCAGGGATAAGGGGTAGTAATGAAAAACTGTTTTTT. Translating gives CSARASGIRGSNEKLFF.

The V gene is TRBV10-3, the J gene TRBJ2-3; the match to TRBD2 covers 7 bases. There are 14 residues in the CDR3. Germline trimming cut 11 bases from V and 5 bases from J; bases unmatched to any gene: 13. Germline CDR1 ENHRY, CDR2 SYGVKD. The CDR3 protein is CAAHGGGPGDTQYF. DNA of the CDR3: TGTGCCGCCCATGGGGGGGGACCGGGAGATACGCAGTATTTT.

The chain carries TRBV11-2 and TRBJ1-4; D is ambiguous. CDR1 and CDR2 (germline): SGHAT, FQNNGV. V was pared by 4 bases and J by 0 bases, with 12 bases between. The CDR3 runs 16 residues. In nucleotides, the CDR3 is TGTGCCAGCAGCTCCCACTGGGGAGCAACTAATGAAAAACTGTTTTTT. Residues: CASSSHWGATNEKLFF.

With regard to this clonotype: Mismatch with germline at one junction end may stem from a read error. The chain combines TRBV6-1 with TRBJ2-2; unclear D gene. Germline V lookup: CDR1 MNHNS, CDR2 SASEGT. The CDR3 runs to 13 residues. The CDR3 is CASGDGNTGELFF. CDR3 sequence (DNA): TGTGCCAGCGGTGACGGAAACACCGGGGAGCTGTTTTTT.

This clonotype was counted ten times or more. This chain joins TRBV3-1 and TRBJ2-2; D might be TRBD2 (5 bases). Per germline, CDR1 LGHDT and CDR2 YNNKEL (reference sequence). This CDR3 contains 13 residues. Trimming took off 6 bases at V and 5 bases at J, with 10 bases between the two ends. The CDR3, as DNA: TGTGCCAGCAGTCGCTCGGGAACCGGGGAGCTGTTTTTT. It yields the protein CASSRSGTGELFF.

The gene calls are TRBV11-2 and TRBJ1-4; D is undetermined. The CDR3 has 13 residues. V was clipped by 5 bases and J by 13 bases, with 17 bases between them. Looked up from germline, CDR1 is SGHAT and CDR2 is FQNNGV. The CDR3 DNA is TGTGCCAGCAGCACCCTGGGGAGTGGACCACTGTTTTTT. As protein: CASSTLGSGPLFF.

This clonotype has a handful of counts. The chain uses TRBV24-1 and TRBJ2-1; D is tentatively TRBD1 or TRBD2 (6 bases each). This CDR3 has 14 residues. Germline assignment: CDR1 KGHDR and CDR2 SFDVKD. V lost 5 bases and J lost 8, with 15 bases in between. The CDR3 sequence: CATSAWQGRYEQFF. Written as DNA, the CDR3 is TGTGCCACCAGTGCCTGGCAGGGGAGGTATGAGCAGTTCTTC.

The genes are TRBV6-5 and TRBJ2-3; maybe TRBD2 (5 bases). Germline V gene lookup returns CDR1 MNHEY and CDR2 SVGAGI. CDR3 length: 17 amino acids. Trimming removed 0 bases from V and 2 bases from J, with 15 bases in between. CDR3 sequence: CASSYSIHRAATDTQYF. In DNA, the CDR3 is TGTGCCAGCAGTTACTCGATTCACCGAGCGGCCACAGATACGCAGTATTTT.

This clonotype was counted at least ten times. This chain uses TRBV10-3 with TRBJ2-1, with D perhaps given as TRBD1 or TRBD2 (5 bases each). Germline values: CDR1 ENHRY, CDR2 SYGVKD. V gave up 6 bases and J gave up 2 bases, with 8 bases separating them. This CDR3 region has 13 residues. The CDR3 sequence is CAIRRGTYNEQFF. Written as DNA, the CDR3 is TGTGCCATCAGGAGGGGAACCTACAATGAGCAGTTCTTC.

The sample holds many counts of this clonotype. The CDR3 here is CASSLTWRQETQYF. In nucleotides, the CDR3 is TGTGCCAGCAGCTTAACCTGGAGACAAGAGACCCAGTACTTC. The chain carries TRBV7-2 and TRBJ2-5; D call uncertain. CDR3 length: 14 residues. Between the trimmed V and J ends, which lost 2 bases and 2 bases, there was a span of 9 bases. From germline, CDR1 is SGHTA and CDR2 FQGNSA. Variable domain in full (rest from reference TRBV7-2 and TRBJ2-5): GAGVSQSPSNKVTEKGKDVELRCDPISGHTALYWYRQSLGQGLEFLIYFQGNSAPDKSGLPSDRFSAERTGGSVSTLTIQRTQQEDSAVYLCASSLTWRQETQYFGPGTRLLVL.

This clonotype came up many times. V and J are TRBV29-1 and TRBJ2-5, with a possible D match to TRBD1 (6 bases). V lost 7 bases, J lost 8 bases, and 23 bases lay in between. This CDR3 has 14 residues. Germline V gene data show CDR1 as SQVTM and CDR2 as ANQGSEA. The CDR3 protein is CSGRMSQGIGTQYF. The CDR3 nucleotides are TGCAGCGGACGGATGAGCCAGGGGATTGGCACCCAGTACTTC.

The chain recombines TRBV5-1 with TRBJ2-1; D may be TRBD1 (5 bases). V was pared by 3 bases and J by 3 bases, with 19 bases between. The CDR3 contains 17 residues. Germline V gives CDR1 SGHRS, CDR2 YFSETQ. The chain's CDR3 is CASSYSYGAGIYNEQFF. The CDR3 DNA sequence: TGCGCCAGCAGCTATTCGTATGGGGCAGGGATCTACAATGAGCAGTTCTTC.

This chain links TRBV5-1 with TRBJ2-6; weak D call: TRBD2 (5 bases). The CDR3 sequence is 16 residues long. Germline V gene sequence: CDR1 SGHRS, CDR2 YFSETQ. Between the trimmed V and J ends, which lost 2 bases and 0 bases, there was a span of 9 bases. The CDR3 region is CASSFGGSSGANVLTF. In DNA form, the CDR3 reads TGCGCCAGCAGCTTTGGAGGAAGCTCTGGGGCCAACGTCCTGACTTTC.

The V and J genes are TRBV20-1 and TRBJ2-3; possible D gene TRBD2, 6 bases. The CDR3 extends over 16 amino acids. V was pared by 2 bases and J by 1 base, with 16 bases between. CDR1 and CDR2 from the germline V gene are DFQATT and SNEGSKA (reference sequence). The CDR3 bases are TGCAGTGCTAGAAATTACCAGGGACTGGGCACAGATACGCAGTATTTT. As protein: CSARNYQGLGTDTQYF.

This clonotype has more than one count but fewer than ten. V gene TRBV27 combines with J gene TRBJ2-7, with 10 bases lining up with TRBD2. The V and J ends lost 5 bases and 2 bases, in that order; junction bases with no gene match: 6. There are 15 residues in the CDR3. CDR1 MNHEY and CDR2 SMNVEV come from the germline V gene (reference sequence). The CDR3 coding sequence is TGTGCCAGCAGTGAAACGAGCGGGAGGGCCTACGAGCAGTACTTC. Translating gives CASSETSGRAYEQYF.

This clonotype was counted only a few times. The chain uses TRBV7-2 and TRBJ2-1; no clear D. V lost 5 bases, J lost 4 bases, and 15 bases lay in between. The CDR3 is 15 residues long. Germline CDR1 SGHTA, CDR2 FQGNSA. CDR3 nucleotide sequence: TGTGCCAGCAGCCCCCCAGTAGGTCGGTACAATGAGCAGTTCTTC. It is translated as CASSPPVGRYNEQFF.

The chain carries TRBV28 and TRBJ2-7, with 8 bases matching TRBD2. The CDR3 covers 13 residues. With 5 bases clipped from V and 6 bases from J, the junction kept 6 bases outside the gene matches. Germline loops: CDR1 MDHEN, CDR2 SYDVKM. CDR3 sequence (DNA): TGTGCCAGCAGTCGAAGCGGGAGAGGCGAGCAGTACTTC. Amino acids: CASSRSGRGEQYF.

This clonotype was found a few times. The chain carries TRBV3-1 and TRBJ1-3, with a weak D call TRBD1 (6 bases). The germline V and J ends were trimmed by 0 bases and 9 bases, with 6 bases remaining between them. The CDR3 totals 12 residues. Germline V gene data show CDR1 as LGHDT and CDR2 as YNNKEL (reference sequence). The CDR3 spells CASSQEGATIYF. CDR3 sequence (DNA): TGTGCCAGCAGCCAAGAGGGGGCCACCATATATTTT.

This sequence joins TRBV6-2 or TRBV6-3 and TRBJ2-2, with TRBD2 identical over 11 bases. V was pared by 8 bases and J by 5 bases, with 13 bases of the junction left unmatched. This CDR3 region has 17 residues. Germline V CDR1 and CDR2: MNHEY, SVGEGT. CDR3 DNA sequence: TGTGCCAGCCGACAACTAGCGGGAGTCAAAGGGACCGGGGAGCTGTTTTTT. It specifies CASRQLAGVKGTGELFF.

The chain recombines TRBV2 with TRBJ2-1, with D perhaps TRBD1 or TRBD2 (5 bases each). Trimming stripped 0 bases from V and 1 base from J, with 10 bases between. Germline CDR1 SNHLY, CDR2 FYNNEI. The CDR3 consists of 16 residues. CDR3 coding DNA: TGTGCCAGCAGTGAAGCGGGGGACCCGTCCTACAATGAGCAGTTCTTC. It yields the protein CASSEAGDPSYNEQFF.

The chain carries TRBV19 and TRBJ2-5; D assignment may be TRBD1 or TRBD2 (7 bases each). V shed 2 bases and J shed 4 bases, with 11 bases lying between them. CDR1 and CDR2 from the germline V gene are LNHDA and SQIVND (reference sequence). The length of the CDR3 is 14 residues. Written as DNA, the CDR3 is TGTGCCAGTAGTATACAGGGGGGGGGAGAGACCCAGTACTTC. Residues: CASSIQGGGETQYF.

This clonotype was seen more than once but under ten times. The chain links TRBV24-1 to TRBJ1-4, with D uncertain. Per the germline V gene, CDR1 is KGHDR and CDR2 is SFDVKD. The CDR3 consists of 16 residues. V dropped 4 bases and J dropped 7 bases, with 18 bases sitting between them. CDR3 protein: CATSDIRGPTAEKLFF. The CDR3 DNA sequence: TGTGCCACCAGTGACATTCGCGGGCCCACCGCTGAAAAACTGTTTTTT.

There are many counts of this clonotype. CDR3 coding DNA: TGCGCCAGCAGCCCAACTACTGATTACAATGAGCAGTTCTTC. Amino acids: CASSPTTDYNEQFF. The J gene is TRBJ2-1, the V gene TRBV5-1; D not certain. Germline CDR1 is SGHRS and CDR2 is YFSETQ. V lost 4 bases and J lost 4, with 12 bases in between. This CDR3 has 14 amino acids. Filled out from reference TRBV5-1 and TRBJ2-1, the complete variable domain reads KAGVTQTPRYLIKTRGQQVTLSCSPISGHRSVSWYQQTPGQGLQFLFEYFSETQRNKGNFPGRFSGRQFSNSRSEMNVSTLELGDSALYLCASSPTTDYNEQFFGPGTRLTVL.

The chain uses TRBV5-1 and TRBJ2-5; no definite D call. The CDR3 has 14 residues. Trimming cost V 0 bases and J 0 bases, with 6 bases left between them. Germline V gene data show CDR1 as SGHRS and CDR2 as YFSETQ. DNA for the CDR3: TGCGCCAGCAGCTTGGTGTTAAACCAAGAGACCCAGTACTTC. Translating gives CASSLVLNQETQYF.

V and J are TRBV20-1 and TRBJ2-7; 10 bases fit TRBD2. The CDR3 totals 15 residues. Per germline, CDR1 DFQATT and CDR2 SNEGSKA (reference sequence). V lost 5 bases and J lost 5; bases outside the gene matches: 12. CDR3 DNA sequence: TGCAGTGCTCCCCTAGCGGGAGACGGTGGCGACGAGCAGTACTTC. Protein product: CSAPLAGDGGDEQYF.

This clonotype has a count of ten or more. The V and J genes are TRBV5-6 and TRBJ2-1, with 13 bases aligning to TRBD2. Germline V CDR1 and CDR2: SGHDT, YYEEEE. The CDR3 totals 16 residues. Germline trimming cut 4 bases from V and 8 bases from J; bases unmatched to any gene: 9. The CDR3 here is CASSIRTSGSRDEQFF. For the CDR3, the DNA is TGTGCCAGCAGCATCAGGACTAGCGGGAGCAGAGATGAGCAGTTCTTC.

Only a few counts were recorded for this clonotype. The chain recombines TRBV29-1 with TRBJ2-2; TRBD1 aligns across 9 bases. The CDR3 is 14 amino acids. V lost 8 bases and J lost 5; bases outside the gene matches: 9. CDR1 and CDR2 from the germline V gene are SQVTM and ANQGSEA. Here the CDR3 DNA reads TGCAGCTTCCTTGACAGGGGGGATACCGGGGAGCTGTTTTTT. Translating it yields CSFLDRGDTGELFF.

This clonotype showed up many times. V is TRBV20-1 and J is TRBJ1-1, with D unclear. Trimming cost V 3 bases and J 1 base, with 6 bases left between them. The CDR3 sequence is 12 residues long. Germline V gives CDR1 DFQATT, CDR2 SNEGSKA (reference sequence). The CDR3 is CSASRQNTEAFF. In DNA, the CDR3 is TGCAGTGCTAGTCGTCAGAACACTGAAGCTTTCTTT.